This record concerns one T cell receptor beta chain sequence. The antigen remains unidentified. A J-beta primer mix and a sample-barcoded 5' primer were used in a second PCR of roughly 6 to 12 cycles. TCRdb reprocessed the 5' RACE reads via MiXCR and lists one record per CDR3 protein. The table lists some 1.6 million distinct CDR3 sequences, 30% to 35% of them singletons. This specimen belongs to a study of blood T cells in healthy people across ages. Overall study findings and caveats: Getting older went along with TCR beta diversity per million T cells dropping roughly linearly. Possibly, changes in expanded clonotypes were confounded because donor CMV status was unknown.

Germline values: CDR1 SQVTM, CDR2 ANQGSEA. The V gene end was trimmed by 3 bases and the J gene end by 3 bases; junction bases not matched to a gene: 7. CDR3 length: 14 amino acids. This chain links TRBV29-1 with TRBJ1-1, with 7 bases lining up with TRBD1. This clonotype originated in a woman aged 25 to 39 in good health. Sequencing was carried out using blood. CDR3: CSVDPTGEDTEAFF. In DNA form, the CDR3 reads TGCAGCGTTGACCCAACAGGGGAGGACACTGAAGCTTTCTTT.